Listed below are T cell receptor beta chains from one sample, sequenced in a study of CD8+CD57+ T cells in acquired aplastic anemia. TCRdb passed the reads through MiXCR, listing each CDR3 protein once. The data contain 200,000 to 300,000 distinct CDR3 sequences, roughly half of them seen just once; the ten biggest clones take up over 7.5%. Material for sequencing was sorted CD4+, CD8+, or CD8+CD57+ T cells (not recorded which) from PBMCs. The origin of the receptors is a human donor with aplastic anemia. Both conserved end residues are part of each CDR3. The order of the fields is CDR3 DNA, CDR3 protein, J gene, D gene, V gene, clone size. The D gene is left open where the match is weak. Rows give clone size only sometimes, using once, few, many, or a class for an expanded clone.

TGTGCCACCAGGGAGGACAGGGGAGGGATGAGCTACACCTTC,CATREDRGGMSYTF,TRBJ1-2,TRBD1,TRBV15,.
TGCAGTGCTAGGGCAGGGACCTACGAGCAGTACTTC,CSARAGTYEQYF,TRBJ2-7,.,TRBV20-1,many
TGCAGTGCTAGAGAGGCAGAGCTCCAAGAGACCCAGTACTTC,CSAREAELQETQYF,TRBJ2-5,.,TRBV20-1,.
TGCGCCAGCAGCTATCAGGACAGGGCGCGGGACACTGAAGCTTTCTTT,CASSYQDRARDTEAFF,TRBJ1-1,TRBD1,TRBV5-1,.
TGTGCCAGCAGTACCCTTGGACAGGGGGCTTACGAGCAGTACTTC,CASSTLGQGAYEQYF,TRBJ2-7,TRBD1,TRBV6-6,many
TGTGCCAGCAGTGAATTCGGGGGCCGTACAGTTGAGCAGTTCTTC,CASSEFGGRTVEQFF,TRBJ2-1,.,TRBV25-1,.
TGTGCCAGCAGCCACAAAGACAGGGGGAGGGAGACCCAGTACTTC,CASSHKDRGRETQYF,TRBJ2-5,TRBD1,TRBV7-9,.
TGTGCCAGTAGTATGCCGGGACCATGTATTGTCGAGCAGTACTTC,CASSMPGPCIVEQYF,TRBJ2-7,.,TRBV19,.
TGTGCCAGCAGTGAGCAGGGACCCTATGGCTACACCTTC,CASSEQGPYGYTF,TRBJ1-2,.,TRBV25-1,.
TGTGCCAGCAGCTTAGGGAACTCGGGGGGCCAAGAGACCCAGTACTTC,CASSLGNSGGQETQYF,TRBJ2-5,TRBD2,TRBV7-2,.
TGTGCCAGCAGCTTTGGACATAACACTGAGGCTTTCTTT,CASSFGHNTEAFF,TRBJ1-1,.,TRBV7-8,.
TGTGCCAGCAGCCCACTAGCGGGGGTCGACGAGCAGTACTTC,CASSPLAGVDEQYF,TRBJ2-7,TRBD2,TRBV7-2,.
TGTGCCAGCAGCGTGGGCGCGCTGATCGGGGAGCTGTTTTTT,CASSVGALIGELFF,TRBJ2-2,.,TRBV9,few
TGTGCCAGCAGTTTAGGTGGACATCAGCCCCAGCATTTT,CASSLGGHQPQHF,TRBJ1-5,.,TRBV27,few
TGTGCCAGCAGTACGGATCCCTGGGAGTACGAGCAGTACTTC,CASSTDPWEYEQYF,TRBJ2-7,.,TRBV2,.
TGTGCCAGCAGCTTAGAGGGGGCAGGGTCAGCTTTCTTT,CASSLEGAGSAFF,TRBJ1-1,TRBD1,TRBV7-2,.
TGTGCCAGCAGCGCGAGGTGGGGGCTTGGTGAAGCTTTCTTT,CASSARWGLGEAFF,TRBJ1-1,.,TRBV7-9,many
TGTGCCAGCAGTAGAGGGGTCGGGGAGCTGTTTTTT,CASSRGVGELFF,TRBJ2-2,.,TRBV27,.
TGTGCCACCAGCACTCCGGGACAGGGGGCGCGGGAGCAGTACTTC,CATSTPGQGAREQYF,TRBJ2-7,TRBD1,TRBV15,.
TGCAGTGCCACTTGGGGGGGAGACTACAATGAGCAGTTCTTC,CSATWGGDYNEQFF,TRBJ2-1,TRBD2,TRBV20-1,many
TGTGCCAGCAGAGCCGGGACCGTCAATTCACCCCTCCACTTT,CASRAGTVNSPLHF,TRBJ1-6,.,TRBV9,.
TGTGCCAGCAGAACCGGGACAGGGGGTGACAATGAGCAGTTCTTC,CASRTGTGGDNEQFF,TRBJ2-1,TRBD1,TRBV2,many
TGTGCCAGCAGCTTAGGGACTAGCAATGAGCAGTTCTTC,CASSLGTSNEQFF,TRBJ2-1,TRBD2,TRBV7-9,.
TGTGCCAGCAGCTTCCGGGACAGGGGGAAAGATTCACCCCTCCACTTT,CASSFRDRGKDSPLHF,TRBJ1-6,TRBD1,TRBV7-8,.
TGTGCCAGTAGTATCCTGAGGCCGAAGAACACTGAAGCTTTCTTT,CASSILRPKNTEAFF,TRBJ1-1,.,TRBV19,.
TGTGCCGTCAGTGGGGGCTTTGGGGGCAACACAGATACGCAGTATTTT,CAVSGGFGGNTDTQYF,TRBJ2-3,.,TRBV10-3,.
TGCGCCAGCAGAGCCGGGACAGGGGGCTTGCCGTGCACAGATGCGCAGTATTTT,CASRAGTGGLPCTDAQYF,TRBJ2-3,TRBD1,TRBV10-2,once
TGTGCCAGCAGCTCGTCAGGCCTTTCCTACGAGCAGTACTTC,CASSSSGLSYEQYF,TRBJ2-7,.,TRBV7-9,many
TGTGCCAGCAATAACAGGGACTATGGCTACACCTTC,CASNNRDYGYTF,TRBJ1-2,.,TRBV2,.
TGTGCCAGCAGCTTAGGATTGACTAGCTACGAGCAGGACTTC,CASSLGLTSYEQDF,TRBJ2-7,TRBD2,TRBV7-2,.
TGCAGTGCCCGAAGAGACGGCCTCTATGGCTACACCTTC,CSARRDGLYGYTF,TRBJ1-2,.,TRBV20-1,.
TGTGCCAGTAGTATACCGGGGACCCAGCATTTT,CASSIPGTQHF,TRBJ1-5,.,TRBV19,many
TGTGCCATCAGTGAGTCGGGAACCAAAATTTCTGGCTACACCTTC,CAISESGTKISGYTF,TRBJ1-2,.,TRBV10-3,.
TGTGCCAGCAACAGGGCCGACTCCTACGAGCAGTACTTC,CASNRADSYEQYF,TRBJ2-7,.,TRBV27,few
TGCGCCAGCAGCCGCTCCTGGGGGGATCCAGATACGCAGTATTTT,CASSRSWGDPDTQYF,TRBJ2-3,.,TRBV4-1,.
TGTGCCACCAGCAAAGACAGGTTGGGTCAGCCCCAGCATTTT,CATSKDRLGQPQHF,TRBJ1-5,.,TRBV15,few
TGTGCCAGCAGGGAATGGACCGGATTAGCTAACTATGGCTACACCTTC,CASREWTGLANYGYTF,TRBJ1-2,.,TRBV2,.
TGTGCCAGCAGCTTAGGGCTAGCGGGGGGACCTAATGGCAATGAGCAGTTCTTC,CASSLGLAGGPNGNEQFF,TRBJ2-1,TRBD2,TRBV7-2,.